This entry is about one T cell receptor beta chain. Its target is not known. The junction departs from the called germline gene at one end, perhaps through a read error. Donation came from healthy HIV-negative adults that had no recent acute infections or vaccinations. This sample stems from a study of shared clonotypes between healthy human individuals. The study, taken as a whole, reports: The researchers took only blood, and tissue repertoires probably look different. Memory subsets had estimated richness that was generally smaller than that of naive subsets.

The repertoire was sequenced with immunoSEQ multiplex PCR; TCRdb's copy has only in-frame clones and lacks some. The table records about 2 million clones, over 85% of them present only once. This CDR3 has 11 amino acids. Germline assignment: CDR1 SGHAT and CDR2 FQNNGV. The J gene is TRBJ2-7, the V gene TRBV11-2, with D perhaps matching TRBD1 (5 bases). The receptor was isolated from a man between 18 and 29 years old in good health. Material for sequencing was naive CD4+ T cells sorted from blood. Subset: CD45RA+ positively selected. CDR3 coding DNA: TGTGCCAGCAGCTTAGGGCAGGGTGGAGACTTC. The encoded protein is CASSLGQGGDF.